A selection of T cell receptor beta chains follows, all from one sample in a study of T cell changes during pregnancy in multiple sclerosis. The assay was immunoSEQ multiplex PCR, and TCRdb's table has in-frame clones only and misses some. The sample carries around 69,000 clones, 92% recorded once. The specimen comprised peripheral blood, sampled in the first trimester of pregnancy. The receptors were gathered from a female donor with multiple sclerosis, enrolled in a pregnancy study. CDR3s include the opening cysteine and the closing phenylalanine or tryptophan. The order of the fields is D gene, V gene, J gene, clone size, CDR3 protein, CDR3 DNA. D genes are given only for firm matches. Size is stated for part of the rows, as once, few or many counts, or as a class when the clone is expanded.

D gene: .
V gene: TRBV5-1
J gene: TRBJ1-6
clone size: .
CDR3 protein: CASSLELTGSSYNSPLHF
CDR3 DNA: TGCGCCAGCAGCCTGGAGCTTACAGGGAGCTCCTATAATTCACCCCTCCACTTT

D gene: .
V gene: TRBV5-1
J gene: TRBJ2-5
clone size: .
CDR3 protein: CASAGGMTGAAETQYF
CDR3 DNA: TGCGCCAGCGCGGGGGGGATGACAGGGGCGGCAGAGACCCAGTACTTC

D gene: TRBD1
V gene: TRBV5-1
J gene: TRBJ2-1
clone size: .
CDR3 protein: CASSRGQDHYNEQFF
CDR3 DNA: TGCGCCAGCAGTCGAGGACAGGATCACTACAATGAGCAGTTCTTC

D gene: .
V gene: TRBV30
J gene: TRBJ2-1
clone size: .
CDR3 protein: CAWRQSGDEQFF
CDR3 DNA: TGTGCCTGGAGACAGAGCGGCGATGAGCAGTTCTTC

D gene: .
V gene: TRBV5-1
J gene: TRBJ2-5
clone size: .
CDR3 protein: CASMFGNQETQYF
CDR3 DNA: TGCGCCAGCATGTTCGGGAACCAAGAGACCCAGTACTTC

D gene: .
V gene: TRBV27
J gene: TRBJ1-2
clone size: .
CDR3 protein: CASSLSTPAGGYTF
CDR3 DNA: TGTGCCAGCAGTTTATCTACTCCCGCAGGGGGCTACACCTTC

D gene: TRBD2
V gene: TRBV11-2
J gene: TRBJ2-7
clone size: .
CDR3 protein: CASSLEGQVGRNEQYF
CDR3 DNA: TGTGCCAGCAGCTTAGAAGGGCAGGTCGGGAGGAACGAGCAGTACTTC

D gene: .
V gene: TRBV12-5
J gene: TRBJ1-3
clone size: .
CDR3 protein: CASGPSGSGNTIYF
CDR3 DNA: TGTGCTAGTGGTCCTTCAGGGTCTGGAAACACCATATATTTT

D gene: TRBD1
V gene: TRBV6-1
J gene: TRBJ2-5
clone size: once
CDR3 protein: CASSEAGRPRGKETQYF
CDR3 DNA: TGTGCCAGCAGTGAAGCGGGAAGACCCAGGGGGAAAGAGACCCAGTACTTC

D gene: .
V gene: TRBV5-1
J gene: TRBJ2-7
clone size: .
CDR3 protein: CASSLAGTATYEQYF
CDR3 DNA: TGCGCCAGCAGCTTGGCCGGGACTGCAACCTACGAGCAGTACTTC

D gene: TRBD1
V gene: TRBV5-1
J gene: TRBJ1-1
clone size: once
CDR3 protein: CASSLAGTAEAFF
CDR3 DNA: TGCGCCAGCAGCTTGGCTGGGACAGCCGAAGCTTTCTTT

D gene: .
V gene: TRBV7-8
J gene: TRBJ1-1
clone size: .
CDR3 protein: CASSLGVSGTEAFF
CDR3 DNA: TGTGCCAGCAGCTTAGGCGTTTCCGGGACTGAAGCTTTCTTT

D gene: .
V gene: TRBV23-1
J gene: TRBJ2-1
clone size: .
CDR3 protein: CATQLAPKKFF
CDR3 DNA: TGCGCCACCCAACTAGCCCCTAAGAAGTTCTTC

D gene: TRBD2
V gene: TRBV27
J gene: TRBJ2-7
clone size: .
CDR3 protein: CASSKTSGRFGTYEQYF
CDR3 DNA: TGTGCCAGCAGCAAGACTAGCGGGCGCTTCGGAACCTACGAGCAGTACTTC

D gene: TRBD2
V gene: TRBV4-1
J gene: TRBJ2-3
clone size: once
CDR3 protein: CASSQDVSGSLDTQYF
CDR3 DNA: TGCGCCAGCAGCCAAGATGTTAGCGGGAGTTTGGATACGCAGTATTTT

D gene: TRBD1
V gene: TRBV14
J gene: TRBJ2-6
clone size: .
CDR3 protein: CASSHIDRGESGANVLTF
CDR3 DNA: TGTGCCAGCAGCCATATAGACAGGGGGGAATCTGGGGCCAACGTCCTGACTTTC

D gene: .
V gene: TRBV7-3
J gene: TRBJ1-6
clone size: few
CDR3 protein: CASSLGGYNSPLHF
CDR3 DNA: TGTGCCAGCAGCTTAGGCGGCTATAATTCACCCCTCCACTTT

D gene: .
V gene: TRBV27
J gene: TRBJ2-2
clone size: .
CDR3 protein: CASRPDKLGQPGELFF
CDR3 DNA: TGTGCCAGCAGACCCGACAAACTAGGTCAACCCGGGGAGCTGTTTTTT

D gene: TRBD2
V gene: TRBV5-5
J gene: TRBJ2-7
clone size: .
CDR3 protein: CASSLEGRVQYF
CDR3 DNA: TGTGCCAGCAGCTTGGAGGGGAGGGTGCAGTACTTC

D gene: TRBD1
V gene: TRBV19
J gene: TRBJ1-1
clone size: .
CDR3 protein: CASTPRRTGRNTEAFF
CDR3 DNA: TGTGCCAGTACCCCTAGAAGGACAGGACGGAACACTGAAGCTTTCTTT

D gene: .
V gene: TRBV11-3
J gene: TRBJ1-1
clone size: .
CDR3 protein: CASSLRVGGEAFF
CDR3 DNA: TGTGCCAGCAGCTTAAGGGTCGGAGGGGAAGCTTTCTTT

D gene: .
V gene: TRBV25-1
J gene: TRBJ2-5
clone size: .
CDR3 protein: CASSFGGVGKETQYF
CDR3 DNA: TGTGCCAGCAGTTTTGGTGGAGTCGGGAAAGAGACCCAGTACTTC

D gene: .
V gene: TRBV19
J gene: TRBJ1-2
clone size: .
CDR3 protein: CASSPSGLADPNYGYTF
CDR3 DNA: TGTGCCAGTAGTCCCTCTGGACTGGCGGACCCTAACTATGGCTACACCTTC

D gene: .
V gene: TRBV4-3
J gene: TRBJ1-1
clone size: .
CDR3 protein: CASSGAWVENTEAFF
CDR3 DNA: TGCGCCAGCAGCGGGGCGTGGGTGGAGAACACTGAAGCTTTCTTT

D gene: TRBD2
V gene: TRBV7-2
J gene: TRBJ2-7
clone size: once
CDR3 protein: CASSLELAGGYEQYF
CDR3 DNA: TGTGCCAGCAGCTTAGAACTAGCGGGAGGGTACGAGCAGTACTTC

D gene: .
V gene: TRBV6-6
J gene: TRBJ1-1
clone size: .
CDR3 protein: CASSYSIQEAFF
CDR3 DNA: TGTGCCAGCAGTTACTCCATACAAGAAGCTTTCTTT

D gene: TRBD2
V gene: TRBV7-6
J gene: TRBJ2-2
clone size: .
CDR3 protein: CASTSGANTGELFF
CDR3 DNA: TGTGCCAGCACAAGCGGGGCGAACACCGGGGAGCTGTTTTTT

D gene: .
V gene: TRBV28
J gene: TRBJ2-7
clone size: .
CDR3 protein: CASSFPNLRDNSYEQYF
CDR3 DNA: TGTGCCAGCAGTTTCCCAAACCTTCGGGACAACTCCTACGAGCAGTACTTC

D gene: .
V gene: TRBV27
J gene: TRBJ2-3
clone size: .
CDR3 protein: CASSENRVDTQYF
CDR3 DNA: TGTGCCAGCAGTGAGAACAGGGTGGATACGCAGTATTTT

D gene: .
V gene: TRBV7-9
J gene: TRBJ2-1
clone size: .
CDR3 protein: CASSETRQPSSYNEQFF
CDR3 DNA: TGTGCCAGCAGCGAAACCCGACAACCGAGCTCCTACAATGAGCAGTTCTTC

D gene: TRBD2
V gene: TRBV7-2
J gene: TRBJ2-1
clone size: .
CDR3 protein: CASSVGTSGSNEQFF
CDR3 DNA: TGTGCCAGCAGCGTCGGGACTAGCGGGAGCAATGAGCAGTTCTTC

D gene: .
V gene: TRBV19
J gene: TRBJ2-7
clone size: .
CDR3 protein: CASSIGSGPNHEQYF
CDR3 DNA: TGTGCCAGTAGTATAGGGTCAGGTCCGAACCACGAGCAGTACTTC

D gene: TRBD1
V gene: TRBV19
J gene: TRBJ1-2
clone size: .
CDR3 protein: CAIKLSGTGGAKGYTF
CDR3 DNA: TGTGCCATTAAGTTGTCCGGGACAGGGGGCGCGAAGGGCTACACCTTC

D gene: TRBD1
V gene: TRBV5-6
J gene: TRBJ2-1
clone size: once
CDR3 protein: CASSLSPGQGANNEQFF
CDR3 DNA: TGTGCCAGCAGCTTATCCCCCGGACAGGGGGCGAACAATGAGCAGTTCTTC

D gene: TRBD2
V gene: TRBV4-2
J gene: TRBJ2-1
clone size: .
CDR3 protein: CASSQVAGPDNEQFF
CDR3 DNA: TGTGCCAGCAGCCAAGTAGCGGGCCCCGACAATGAGCAGTTCTTC

D gene: .
V gene: TRBV2
J gene: TRBJ1-2
clone size: .
CDR3 protein: CASSEYMVGGYGYTF
CDR3 DNA: TGTGCCAGCAGTGAATATATGGTAGGGGGCTATGGCTACACCTTC

D gene: .
V gene: TRBV5-1
J gene: TRBJ2-3
clone size: .
CDR3 protein: CASSFGDFTDTQYF
CDR3 DNA: TGCGCCAGCAGCTTTGGGGACTTCACAGATACGCAGTATTTT

D gene: .
V gene: TRBV2
J gene: TRBJ2-1
clone size: .
CDR3 protein: CASSGGGNEQFF
CDR3 DNA: TGTGCCAGCAGTGGAGGAGGGAATGAGCAGTTCTTC

D gene: TRBD2
V gene: TRBV6-6
J gene: TRBJ2-1
clone size: .
CDR3 protein: CASSYAGRIDNEQFF
CDR3 DNA: TGTGCCAGCAGTTACGCCGGGAGGATAGACAATGAGCAGTTCTTC

D gene: TRBD2
V gene: TRBV7-3
J gene: TRBJ2-5
clone size: .
CDR3 protein: CASSLTPTSGFSRETQYF
CDR3 DNA: TGTGCCAGCAGCTTAACCCCGACTAGCGGGTTCTCCCGCGAGACCCAGTACTTC

D gene: TRBD2
V gene: TRBV30
J gene: TRBJ2-7
clone size: .
CDR3 protein: CAWEQTSYYEQYF
CDR3 DNA: TGTGCCTGGGAACAGACTAGCTACTACGAGCAGTACTTC

D gene: .
V gene: TRBV27
J gene: TRBJ2-1
clone size: .
CDR3 protein: CASKQDGTRYSNEQFF
CDR3 DNA: TGTGCCAGCAAGCAGGACGGGACAAGGTACTCCAATGAGCAGTTCTTC

D gene: .
V gene: TRBV4-1
J gene: TRBJ1-6
clone size: .
CDR3 protein: CASSQGAGVRSPLHF
CDR3 DNA: TGCGCCAGCAGCCAAGGTGCAGGGGTAAGGTCACCCCTCCACTTT

D gene: .
V gene: TRBV19
J gene: TRBJ1-1
clone size: .
CDR3 protein: CASNNRMETEAFF
CDR3 DNA: TGTGCCAGTAATAACAGGATGGAGACTGAAGCTTTCTTT

D gene: .
V gene: TRBV19
J gene: TRBJ2-7
clone size: .
CDR3 protein: CASSTVNPYEQYF
CDR3 DNA: TGTGCCAGTAGTACGGTGAACCCCTACGAGCAGTACTTC

D gene: .
V gene: TRBV11-2
J gene: TRBJ1-4
clone size: .
CDR3 protein: CASTRGTNEKLFF
CDR3 DNA: TGTGCCAGCACCAGAGGGACTAATGAAAAACTGTTTTTT

D gene: .
V gene: TRBV5-6
J gene: TRBJ2-5
clone size: .
CDR3 protein: CASSLNRELETQYF
CDR3 DNA: TGTGCCAGCAGCTTGAACAGGGAATTAGAGACCCAGTACTTC

D gene: .
V gene: TRBV19
J gene: TRBJ1-2
clone size: .
CDR3 protein: CASIGGANYGYTF
CDR3 DNA: TGTGCCAGTATAGGAGGGGCTAACTATGGCTACACCTTC

D gene: .
V gene: TRBV7-6
J gene: TRBJ2-5
clone size: .
CDR3 protein: CASSLGTARETQYF
CDR3 DNA: TGTGCCAGCAGCCTGGGGACTGCGAGGGAGACCCAGTACTTC

D gene: .
V gene: TRBV9
J gene: TRBJ2-3
clone size: .
CDR3 protein: CASSPAGTLTDTQYF
CDR3 DNA: TGTGCCAGCAGCCCAGCGGGGACACTCACAGATACGCAGTATTTT

D gene: .
V gene: TRBV19
J gene: TRBJ1-2
clone size: .
CDR3 protein: CASSKDSYYGYTF
CDR3 DNA: TGTGCCAGTAGTAAGGACAGCTACTATGGCTACACCTTC

D gene: .
V gene: TRBV18
J gene: TRBJ2-3
clone size: .
CDR3 protein: CASSPLALSTDTQYF
CDR3 DNA: TGTGCCAGCTCTCCTCTAGCACTGAGCACAGATACGCAGTATTTT

D gene: .
V gene: TRBV7-2
J gene: TRBJ2-7
clone size: .
CDR3 protein: CASSLGGVFRYEQYF
CDR3 DNA: TGTGCCAGCAGCTTAGGGGGGGTTTTCCGCTACGAGCAGTACTTC

D gene: .
V gene: TRBV7-9
J gene: TRBJ1-5
clone size: .
CDR3 protein: CASSQINSNQPQHF
CDR3 DNA: TGTGCCAGCAGTCAGATAAATAGCAATCAGCCCCAGCATTTT

D gene: .
V gene: TRBV4-1
J gene: TRBJ1-3
clone size: .
CDR3 protein: CASARQGIILAGNTIYF
CDR3 DNA: TGCGCCAGCGCGCGGCAGGGGATTATCCTAGCTGGAAACACCATATATTTT